This T cell receptor (beta chain) was profiled in a study of technical replicates of blood from several donors. Generated by immunoSEQ multiplex PCR, the TCRdb table keeps only in-frame clones and is missing some. The sample consists of around 97,000 clones, about 95% of them appearing once. This clone was seen just once. Deletions cut 7 bases from V and 3 bases from J, with 19 bases between. This CDR3 region has 15 residues. Germline lookup yields CDR1 SNHLY and CDR2 FYNNEI. Specimen: T cells isolated from PBMCs. This chain connects TRBV2 to TRBJ2-7; the D gene is possibly TRBD1 (8 bases). The TCR comes from a human donor in good health. The CDR3, as DNA: TGTGCCAGCATACAGGGGGGGAACATCAACTACGAGCAGTACTTC. Residues: CASIQGGNINYEQYF.